A single sample gave rise to the 29 T cell receptor beta chains below, sequenced in a study of shared clonotypes between healthy human individuals. The data were produced by immunoSEQ multiplex PCR, yet TCRdb's version contains in-frame clones alone and is incomplete. The sample lists some 2,000,000 clones; roughly 96% were seen once. Source material: naive CD4+ T cells sorted from blood. The subset here: CD45RA+ positively selected. Receptors originate from a man between 18 and 35 years old in good health.

The rearrangement links TRBV11-1 to TRBJ2-1, with no clear D. This CDR3 is built from 15 residues. V shed 1 base and J shed 0 bases, with 7 bases lying between them. CDR1 and CDR2 (germline): SGHAT, FQDESV (reference sequence). CDR3 coding DNA: TGTGCCAGCAGCTTAGATCGGAGCTCCTACAATGAGCAGTTCTTC. Encoded protein: CASSLDRSSYNEQFF.

The gene calls are TRBV7-2 and TRBJ2-4; possibly TRBD1 for D (5 bases). Germline values: CDR1 SGHTA, CDR2 FQGNSA. The CDR3 loop spans 15 amino acids. Trimming removed 5 bases at V and 0 bases at J, with 11 bases between. CDR3 sequence (DNA): TGTGCCAGCAGCCCTCAGGGCGGAGCCAAAAACATTCAGTACTTC. Translating gives CASSPQGGAKNIQYF.

The chain is built from TRBV7-6 and TRBJ2-7; maybe TRBD1 (7 bases). Germline V gene data show CDR1 as SGHVS and CDR2 as FNYEAQ. The CDR3 loop spans 13 amino acids. V shed 3 bases and J shed 5 bases, with 11 bases lying between them. The CDR3: CASSFRRGDEQYF. For the CDR3, the DNA is TGTGCCAGCAGCTTCCGCAGGGGGGACGAGCAGTACTTC.

This chain uses TRBV7-9 with TRBJ2-2; unclear D gene. V lost 2 bases, J lost 6 bases, and 10 bases lay in between. Germline CDR1 reads SEHNR; CDR2 reads FQNEAQ (reference sequence). The CDR3 runs to 14 residues. DNA for the CDR3: TGTGCCAGCAGCTTACACGAGGTAGCCGGGGAGCTGTTTTTT. This codes for CASSLHEVAGELFF.

The V call is TRBV30, the J call TRBJ2-3; 8 bases map to TRBD2. The trim removed 7 bases at V and 4 bases at J, leaving 7 bases unmatched. The CDR3 spans 13 residues. Germline-derived CDR1 and CDR2 are GTSNPN and SVGIG (reference sequence). The CDR3 reads CASRGGRADTQYF. Here the CDR3 DNA reads TGTGCCTCTCGGGGGGGCCGTGCAGATACGCAGTATTTT.

This clone has more than one count but fewer than ten. The V call is TRBV11-2, the J call TRBJ2-5, with D possibly matching TRBD1 (5 bases). The closer fit of TRBJ2-7 to the DNA end suggests the J call may be wrong. The V gene's germline CDR1 is SGHAT and CDR2 FQNNGV. CDR3 size: 13 residues. The CDR3 DNA reads as TGTGCCAGCAGCTTATCCAGGGTGGGCGAGCAGTACTTC. Translated, it gives CASSLSRVGEQYF.

The chain recombines TRBV27 with TRBJ1-6; D uncertain. V lost 8 bases, J lost 7 bases, and 15 bases lay in between. The germline V gene encodes CDR1 MNHEY and CDR2 SMNVEV (reference sequence). The CDR3 length is 14 residues. The chain's CDR3 is CASPFGQVNSPLHF. CDR3 in DNA: TGTGCCAGCCCTTTCGGGCAGGTCAATTCACCCCTCCACTTT.

The V call is TRBV6-5, the J call TRBJ2-1; a weak D match, TRBD2 (6 bases). The CDR3 consists of 16 residues. Between the trimmed V and J ends, which lost 0 bases and 5 bases, there was a span of 14 bases. The V gene's germline CDR1 is MNHEY and CDR2 SVGAGI. The CDR3: CASSYSVWTKNNEQFF. CDR3 DNA sequence: TGTGCCAGCAGTTACTCGGTGTGGACTAAAAACAATGAGCAGTTCTTC.

The V gene is TRBV7-3, the J gene TRBJ2-5; either TRBD1 or TRBD2 may fit D (5 bases each). The CDR3 is 13 residues long. Germline CDR1 SGHTA, CDR2 FQGTGA. V dropped 2 bases and J dropped 4 bases, with 8 bases sitting between them. CDR3 DNA sequence: TGTGCCAGCAGCTTAGGGGACCGAGAGACCCAGTACTTC. It is translated as CASSLGDRETQYF. Complete variable domain (other parts from reference TRBV7-3 and TRBJ2-5): GAGVSQTPSNKVTEKGKYVELRCDPISGHTALYWYRQSLGQGPEFLIYFQGTGAADDSGLPNDRFFAVRPEGSVSTLKIQRTERGDSAVYLCASSLGDRETQYFGPGTRLLVL.

The rearrangement links TRBV9 to TRBJ1-1; D gene unclear. Trimming took 4 bases from V and 3 from J, leaving 10 bases between them. Looked up from germline, CDR1 is SGDLS and CDR2 is YYNGEE. This CDR3 is 13 amino acids long. DNA of the CDR3: TGTGCCAGCAGCCCCCATGGGGACACTGAAGCTTTCTTT. Residues: CASSPHGDTEAFF. The full variable domain, in which reference TRBV9 and TRBJ1-1 provide the parts outside the CDR3, is DSGVTQTPKHLITATGQRVTLRCSPRSGDLSVYWYQQSLDQGLQFLIQYYNGEERAKGNILERFSAQQFPDLHSELNLSSLELGDSALYFCASSPHGDTEAFFGQGTRLTVV.

The chain couples TRBV5-4 to TRBJ2-1, with 9 bases fitting TRBD2. Germline CDR1 reads SGHNT; CDR2 reads YYREEE (reference sequence). There are 16 residues in the CDR3. V was pared by 0 bases and J by 12 bases, with 13 bases of the junction left unmatched. The CDR3 nucleotides are TGTGCCAGCAGCTTGGAGGCGGCGGGAGGGCCTTTGGGGCAGTTCTTC. Its protein is CASSLEAAGGPLGQFF.

The genes are TRBV27 and TRBJ2-5; D is tentatively TRBD1 or TRBD2 (5 bases each). Deletions cut 2 bases from V and 4 bases from J, with 11 bases between. Germline lookup yields CDR1 MNHEY and CDR2 SMNVEV (reference sequence). This CDR3 contains 14 residues. This CDR3 is CASSLGAAVETQYF. The CDR3, as DNA: TGTGCCAGCAGTTTAGGGGCAGCGGTAGAGACCCAGTACTTC.

The V call is TRBV11-2, the J call TRBJ2-7; the match to TRBD1 covers 8 bases. The V gene end was trimmed by 5 bases and the J gene end by 5 bases; junction bases not matched to a gene: 8. CDR1 and CDR2 from the germline V gene are SGHAT and FQNNGV. The CDR3 is 14 amino acids. The CDR3 sequence: CASSRGQAGDEQYF. Written as DNA, the CDR3 is TGTGCCAGCAGCCGGGGACAGGCCGGGGACGAGCAGTACTTC. Filled out from reference TRBV11-2 and TRBJ2-7, the complete variable domain reads EAGVAQSPRYKIIEKRQSVAFWCNPISGHATLYWYQQILGQGPKLLIQFQNNGVVDDSQLPKDRFSAERLKGVDSTLKIQPAKLEDSAVYLCASSRGQAGDEQYFGPGTRLTVT.

The rearrangement links TRBV11-2 to TRBJ2-2; D unresolved. CDR3 size: 16 residues. V dropped 1 base and J dropped 1 base, with 10 bases sitting between them. Germline-derived CDR1 and CDR2 are SGHAT and FQNNGV. CDR3 sequence (DNA): TGTGCCAGCAGCTTAGTGCCAGGATTGAACACCGGGGAGCTGTTTTTT. Its protein product is CASSLVPGLNTGELFF.

The rearrangement links TRBV30 to TRBJ2-5, with a possible D match to TRBD2 (6 bases). V was pared by 2 bases and J by 5 bases, with 15 bases between. Germline V lookup: CDR1 GTSNPN, CDR2 SVGIG (reference sequence). The CDR3 consists of 14 residues. CDR3 nucleotides: TGTGCCTGGAGTACCAACGGAGGGTGGGAGACCCAGTACTTC. This gives the protein CAWSTNGGWETQYF.

The chain combines TRBV6-1 with TRBJ2-7; perhaps TRBD1 as D (7 bases). The CDR3 extends over 18 amino acids. V lost 2 bases and J 1 base, leaving 21 bases between the germline ends. Germline values: CDR1 MNHNS, CDR2 SASEGT. The CDR3 nucleotides read TGTGCCAGCAGTGAACTCGGAGGGGGCCGCACTGGGTCCTACGAGCAGTACTTC. Its translation is CASSELGGGRTGSYEQYF.

J is TRBJ1-1 and V is TRBV6-1; 8 bases line up with TRBD1. The J segment lost 3 bases and the V segment lost 8 bases, leaving 8 bases of the junction unmatched. The CDR3 extends over 14 amino acids. The germline V gene encodes CDR1 MNHNS and CDR2 SASEGT. Here the CDR3 DNA reads TGTGCCAGCCGAAAGATGGACAGGGACACTGAAGCTTTCTTT. Translation: CASRKMDRDTEAFF.

This chain joins TRBV19 and TRBJ2-7, with 7 bases identical to TRBD2. Trimming at V came to 3 bases and at J to 10 bases, leaving 12 bases not matched to a gene. Germline V gene lookup returns CDR1 LNHDA and CDR2 SQIVND (reference sequence). The CDR3 spans 14 residues. CDR3 loop: CASSIEGPGGPQYF. CDR3 DNA: TGTGCCAGTAGTATTGAGGGACCGGGGGGTCCCCAGTACTTC.

CDR3 sequence: CAWSGSRTSGGSDTQYF. The CDR3 region has the DNA TGTGCCTGGAGTGGCTCTAGGACTAGCGGGGGGTCAGATACGCAGTATTTT. The genes are TRBV30 and TRBJ2-3; 14 bases agree with TRBD2. The V segment lost 1 base and the J segment 4 bases; nucleotides outside the gene matches: 7. The CDR3 is 17 amino acids. Per the germline V gene, CDR1 is GTSNPN and CDR2 is SVGIG (reference sequence).

The chain combines TRBV5-4 with TRBJ1-2; D is possibly TRBD1 (5 bases). Per the germline V gene, CDR1 is SGHNT and CDR2 is YYREEE (reference sequence). CDR3 length: 15 amino acids. With 2 bases removed from V and 3 bases from J, the gap between germline ends came to 14 bases. CDR3 nucleotides: TGTGCCAGCAGCTTTACCTGGGGACTTGACTATGGCTACACCTTC. Translation: CASSFTWGLDYGYTF.

The CDR3 DNA is TGTGCCAGCAGCTTAGGACTAGCGGGAGTCTTGTATAACGAGCAGTACTTC. Its translation: CASSLGLAGVLYNEQYF. The V call is TRBV7-8, the J call TRBJ2-7, with 12 bases that match TRBD2. This CDR3 comprises 17 residues. V was pared by 1 base and J by 5 bases, with 9 bases of the junction left unmatched. Germline CDR1 and CDR2: SGHVS and FQNEAQ.

The chain carries TRBV5-6 and TRBJ2-3, with TRBD2 identical over 11 bases. The CDR3 spans 14 residues. CDR1 and CDR2 (germline): SGHDT, YYEEEE. The ends lost 4 bases at V and 6 bases at J; junction bases unmatched: 4. This chain's CDR3 is CASSTRLAGDTQYF. In DNA, the CDR3 is TGTGCCAGCAGCACCCGACTAGCGGGGGATACGCAGTATTTT.

To note about this clone: Other nucleotide sequences in the sample specify the same CDR3. The V gene is TRBV30, the J gene TRBJ1-4; D remains ambiguous. The CDR3 has 11 amino acids. In germline, CDR1 is GTSNPN, CDR2 SVGIG (reference sequence). Trimming removed 5 bases at V and 7 bases at J, with 8 bases between. The CDR3 bases are TGTGCCTGGTCACTGGGTGAAAAACTGTTTTTT. It translates to CAWSLGEKLFF. Filled out from reference TRBV30 and TRBJ1-4, the complete variable domain reads SQTIHQWPATLVQPVGSPLSLECTVEGTSNPNLYWYRQAAGRGLQLLFYSVGIGQISSEVPQNLSASRPQDRQFILSSKKLLLSDSGFYLCAWSLGEKLFFGSGTQLSVL.

The chain carries TRBV7-2 and TRBJ2-3; D uncertain. V was trimmed by 1 base and J by 0 bases, leaving 8 bases between them. This CDR3 is built from 15 residues. CDR1 and CDR2 from the germline V gene are SGHTA and FQGNSA. CDR3 sequence (DNA): TGTGCCAGCAGCTTAGGAGTAGTGAGCACAGATACGCAGTATTTT. This gives the protein CASSLGVVSTDTQYF.

The V call is TRBV27, the J call TRBJ2-2; TRBD2 aligns across 12 bases. The germline V gene encodes CDR1 MNHEY and CDR2 SMNVEV (reference sequence). Losses at the gene ends were 4 bases for V and 6 bases for J; bases not matched to a gene: 9. This CDR3 is 17 amino acids long. CDR3 amino acids: CASSSYVTSGRSGELFF. CDR3 in DNA: TGTGCCAGCAGTTCATACGTAACTAGCGGGAGGTCCGGGGAGCTGTTTTTT.

The rearrangement links TRBV6-1 to TRBJ1-1; D gene unclear. CDR3 length: 15 residues. The V end lost 2 bases, the J end lost 3 bases, and 13 bases lay between the germline ends. Germline V gene sequence: CDR1 MNHNS, CDR2 SASEGT. DNA for the CDR3: TGTGCCAGCAGTGAATTCGAAGGGTATTACACTGAAGCTTTCTTT. Residues: CASSEFEGYYTEAFF.

The chain carries TRBV28 and TRBJ1-1; 10 positions match TRBD1. CDR3 length: 15 residues. J gave up 4 bases and V 5 bases, and 7 bases lay outside the gene matches. The germline gives CDR1 MDHEN, CDR2 SYDVKM. CDR3 in amino acids: CASSPRQGAITEAFF. The CDR3 region has the DNA TGTGCCAGCAGTCCTCGACAGGGGGCAATCACTGAAGCTTTCTTT. Full variable domain (missing parts from reference TRBV28 and TRBJ1-1): DVKVTQSSRYLVKRTGEKVFLECVQDMDHENMFWYRQDPGLGLRLIYFSYDVKMKEKGDIPEGYSVSREKKERFSLILESASTNQTSMYLCASSPRQGAITEAFFGQGTRLTVV.

V usage is TRBV6-4 and J usage is TRBJ1-2; D gene ambiguous. V lost 10 bases to trimming and J lost 3 bases, with 18 bases between them. CDR1 and CDR2 from the germline V gene are MRHNA and SNTAGT. The CDR3 length is 14 residues. The chain's CDR3 is CATAFESPYYGYTF. CDR3 bases: TGTGCCACCGCGTTTGAGAGTCCGTACTATGGCTACACCTTC.

The V and J genes are TRBV27 and TRBJ2-1, with unresolved D. CDR3 size: 15 residues. Germline values: CDR1 MNHEY, CDR2 SMNVEV (reference sequence). Trimming removed 1 base at V and 0 bases at J, with 7 bases between. CDR3: CASSLWATSYNEQFF. CDR3 nucleotide sequence: TGTGCCAGCAGTTTATGGGCGACCTCCTACAATGAGCAGTTCTTC.